The T cell receptor beta chain described here comes from a study of T cell repertoires in cytomegalovirus infection. Study information: From public TCR beta signatures came an indication of both CMV infection and matching HLA type. Study outcomes and limitations: Identification of carriers of CMV plus the relevant HLA was achieved through cumulative public TCR beta family frequency. CMV-specific TCR beta clonotypes restricted by HLA-C were the ones dominating the ex vivo response.

In its sample, this clonotype was seen many times. No antigen is known for it. TCRdb fed the reads into MiXCR, producing one record per CDR3 protein. Of hundreds of thousands of distinct CDR3 sequences detected, over 20% appear once; the ten largest clones hold over 15%. CDR3 length equals 17 residues. V shed 4 bases and J 1 base; nucleotides not matched to a gene: 10. Sequenced: CD8+ T cells from PBMCs. This clonotype originated in a human donor in good health (CMV status not recorded). Some clones in this sample may be carry-over from other donors' samples. The chain joins TRBV12-3 or TRBV12-4 to TRBJ2-5; 9 positions agree with TRBD1. The chain's CDR3 is CASSSTGQGPLQETQYF. The CDR3 DNA follows: TGTGCCAGCAGTTCCACGGGACAGGGTCCTCTCCAAGAGACCCAGTACTTC.